One sample yielded the 32 T cell receptor beta chains listed below, sequenced in a study of graft-versus-host responses after intestinal transplantation (dated by TCRdb to the early 2020s). The library was obtained by the immunoSEQ multiplex PCR assay. TCRdb stores this immuneACCESS table with in-frame sequences only. Part of the clones is absent; in the studies checked, under half of the shortfall reflects unresolved V genes, and no reason is known for the rest. Here the sample has some 96,000 clones; approximately 92% occur a single time. The ten largest clonotypes hold approximately 16% of the sample. The specimen was PBMCs, collected 450 to 480 days after intestinal transplant. All receptors derive from a human patient who received an intestinal transplant, so some T cells may come from the graft donor.

V usage is TRBV4-1 and J usage is TRBJ2-5; perhaps TRBD2 as D (6 bases). V was pared by 0 bases and J by 5 bases, with 16 bases between. The length of the CDR3 is 16 residues. Germline V gene data show CDR1 as MGHRA and CDR2 as YSYEKL. CDR3 coding DNA: TGCGCCAGCAGCCAAGATCCCCGGGGCGGGGCGGAGACCCAGTACTTC. Translation: CASSQDPRGGAETQYF.

The chain employs TRBV19 and TRBJ1-2; a possible D gene is TRBD1 (5 bases). CDR1 LNHDA and CDR2 SQIVND come from the germline V gene (reference sequence). This CDR3 comprises 13 residues. V was clipped by 6 bases and J by 4 bases, with 12 bases between them. The CDR3 coding sequence is TGTGCCAGTAGGGACACTTCCTTCTATGGCTACACCTTC. Translating gives CASRDTSFYGYTF.

The chain uses TRBV5-1 and TRBJ1-5; no clear D gene. V was cut by 4 bases and J by 6 bases, with 11 bases left in between. In germline, CDR1 is SGHRS, CDR2 YFSETQ. This CDR3 region has 13 residues. The CDR3 reads CASSLLEGQPQHF. DNA of the CDR3: TGCGCCAGCAGCCTGCTGGAGGGTCAGCCCCAGCATTTT.

The V call is TRBV7-8, the J call TRBJ1-5; D possibly corresponds to TRBD1 (6 bases). The V end was cut by 5 bases, the J end by 6 bases, with 17 bases between. Germline loops: CDR1 SGHVS, CDR2 FQNEAQ. CDR3 length equals 15 residues. The CDR3 DNA sequence: TGTGCCAGCAGCCCACCAGGGGAAGGTAGTCAGCCCCAGCATTTT. Its translation: CASSPPGEGSQPQHF.

This chain connects TRBV6-5 to TRBJ2-2, with no clear D. Germline CDR1 reads MNHEY; CDR2 reads SVGAGI. Trimming removed 0 bases at V and 2 bases at J, with 4 bases between. The CDR3 sequence is 14 residues long. Here the CDR3 DNA reads TGTGCCAGCAGTTACTCCTCAAACACCGGGGAGCTGTTTTTT. It specifies CASSYSSNTGELFF.

This chain connects TRBV13 to TRBJ1-2, with D possibly TRBD1 on 6 matching bases. V lost 4 bases to trimming and J lost 5 bases, with 23 bases between them. The CDR3 is 17 residues long. Germline values: CDR1 PRHDT, CDR2 FYEKMQ (reference sequence). CDR3 DNA sequence: TGTGCCAGCAGCTCCCGGGGCTGGGACAACGGAGGATATGGCTACACCTTC. It translates to CASSSRGWDNGGYGYTF.

J is TRBJ2-7 and V is TRBV5-1; D is perhaps TRBD2 (6 bases). V was shortened by 4 bases and J by 6 bases, with 8 bases between the two germline ends. The CDR3 contains 11 residues. CDR1 is SGHRS and CDR2 is YFSETQ in the germline V gene. In DNA form, the CDR3 reads TGCGCCAGCAGCGCGGAGGGCGAGCAGTACTTC. Its protein product is CASSAEGEQYF.

The chain uses TRBV14 and TRBJ1-1; 8 positions agree with TRBD1. Germline CDR1 reads SGHDN; CDR2 reads FVKESK. The CDR3 runs 20 residues. V lost 1 base, J lost 0 bases, and 16 bases stayed unmatched. The CDR3 region is CASSQAFPWTGSGLNTEAFF. The CDR3 DNA reads as TGTGCCAGCAGCCAAGCATTTCCCTGGACAGGGTCAGGTTTGAACACTGAAGCTTTCTTT.

The CDR3 nucleotides are TGTGCCAGCAGTGGTGTAGGGTCCTATGGCTACACCTTC. Its protein is CASSGVGSYGYTF. The rearrangement links TRBV2 to TRBJ1-2, with D unresolved. Germline CDR1 reads SNHLY; CDR2 reads FYNNEI. The germline V and J ends were trimmed by 4 bases and 4 bases, with 10 bases remaining between them. CDR3 size: 13 residues.

This clone was counted a single time. The chain joins TRBV9 to TRBJ1-1, with unresolved D. CDR3 size: 13 residues. Trimming took off 5 bases at V and 0 bases at J, with 8 bases between the two ends. CDR1 and CDR2 (germline): SGDLS, YYNGEE. The chain's CDR3 is CASSEQLNTEAFF. The CDR3 DNA sequence: TGTGCCAGCAGTGAGCAACTGAACACTGAAGCTTTCTTT.

The J gene is TRBJ1-1, the V gene TRBV7-9; D unclear. CDR3 length equals 13 residues. Germline values: CDR1 SEHNR, CDR2 FQNEAQ (reference sequence). V dropped 2 bases and J dropped 1 base, with 5 bases sitting between them. CDR3 nucleotides: TGTGCCAGCAGCTTAACGGGGAACACTGAAGCTTTCTTT. The encoded protein is CASSLTGNTEAFF.

About this clone itself: This sample also contains other DNA sequences that code for the same CDR3. The chain has TRBV5-4 and TRBJ2-7; D uncertain. CDR1 SGHNT and CDR2 YYREEE come from the germline V gene (reference sequence). The CDR3 extends over 12 amino acids. V was clipped by 4 bases and J by 4 bases, with 9 bases between them. In DNA, the CDR3 is TGTGCCAGCAGCCCGGATGGGTACGAGCAGTACTTC. Translation: CASSPDGYEQYF.

The chain is built from TRBV2 and TRBJ1-1; D not certain. The V gene's germline CDR1 is SNHLY and CDR2 FYNNEI. V was shortened by 8 bases and J by 1 base, with 11 bases between the two germline ends. This CDR3 has 13 residues. DNA of the CDR3: TGTGCCAGCCGGACCCACCCGAACACTGAAGCTTTCTTT. Its protein is CASRTHPNTEAFF. The whole variable domain, remainder taken from reference TRBV2 and TRBJ1-1, is EPEVTQTPSHQVTQMGQEVILRCVPISNHLYFYWYRQILGQKVEFLVSFYNNEISEKSEIFDDQFSVERPDGSNFTLKIRSTKLEDSAMYFCASRTHPNTEAFFGQGTRLTVV.

The J gene is TRBJ1-5, the V gene TRBV6-1; no firm D call. This CDR3 is 14 amino acids long. Germline assignment: CDR1 MNHNS and CDR2 SASEGT. Trimming pared 6 bases from V and 4 bases from J, leaving 13 bases between. The CDR3: CASSGPQGNQPQHF. CDR3 nucleotides: TGTGCCAGCAGCGGGCCCCAAGGGAATCAGCCCCAGCATTTT.

The rearrangement links TRBV7-6 to TRBJ2-7; no definite D call. Per the germline V gene, CDR1 is SGHVS and CDR2 is FNYEAQ. Trimming stripped 4 bases from V and 2 bases from J, with 6 bases between. The CDR3 covers 12 residues. CDR3 residues: CASSYLTYEQYF. CDR3 nucleotide sequence: TGTGCCAGCAGCTACCTGACCTACGAGCAGTACTTC.

The table lists this clone with a count of one. The gene calls are TRBV11-1 and TRBJ2-7, with TRBD2 matching 8 bases. J lost 0 bases, V lost 5 bases, and 15 bases had no gene match. In germline, CDR1 is SGHAT, CDR2 FQDESV (reference sequence). CDR3 length equals 18 residues. CDR3 nucleotides: TGTGCCAGCAGCCCATGGGGTAGCGGGGAGCCCTTCTCCTACGAGCAGTACTTC. Its protein is CASSPWGSGEPFSYEQYF.

This chain connects TRBV29-1 to TRBJ1-1, with 10 bases aligning to TRBD1. Germline V gene lookup returns CDR1 SQVTM and CDR2 ANQGSEA. The CDR3 totals 16 residues. The V gene end was trimmed by 6 bases and the J gene end by 0 bases; junction bases not matched to a gene: 10. Written as DNA, the CDR3 is TGCAGCGTCGGGGGCGGACAGGGGGGAATGAACACTGAAGCTTTCTTT. Its translation is CSVGGGQGGMNTEAFF.

This chain connects TRBV4-2 to TRBJ1-5; D perhaps matches TRBD1 (6 bases). V was trimmed by 1 base and J by 6 bases, leaving 16 bases between them. CDR3 length: 16 residues. Germline V lookup: CDR1 LGHNA, CDR2 YNFKEQ. The CDR3 nucleotides read TGTGCCAGCAGCCAAGGCCGGGGGGCAGGTTCTCAGCCCCAGCATTTT. This sequence encodes CASSQGRGAGSQPQHF.

The CDR3 reads CASSLGGGDGKLFF. CDR3 nucleotide sequence: TGTGCCAGCAGTTTAGGAGGCGGGGATGGAAAACTGTTTTTT. The chain has TRBV7-3 and TRBJ1-4, with D uncertain. Looked up from germline, CDR1 is SGHTA and CDR2 is FQGTGA. This CDR3 contains 14 residues. The V end was cut by 6 bases, the J end by 10 bases, with 18 bases between.

V gene TRBV15 combines with J gene TRBJ2-5; 10 nucleotides match TRBD2. The germline V gene has CDR1 LNHNV and CDR2 YYDKDF (reference sequence). The trim removed 0 bases at V and 5 bases at J, leaving 3 bases unmatched. CDR3 length: 15 residues. The DNA for the CDR3 is TGTGCCACCAGCAGAGATATTAGCGGGGGGGAGACCCAGTACTTC. The encoded protein is CATSRDISGGETQYF.

This CDR3 is CASSLTSGDTDTQYF. The CDR3 nucleotides are TGTGCCAGCAGCCTCACTAGCGGGGACACAGATACGCAGTATTTT. The chain joins TRBV7-2 to TRBJ2-3; 10 bases are shared with TRBD2. The CDR3 length is 15 residues. Germline lookup yields CDR1 SGHTA and CDR2 FQGNSA. J lost 2 bases, V lost 5 bases, and 4 bases had no gene match. Drawing the rest from reference TRBV7-2 and TRBJ2-3, the complete variable domain is GAGVSQSPSNKVTEKGKDVELRCDPISGHTALYWYRQSLGQGLEFLIYFQGNSAPDKSGLPSDRFSAERTGGSVSTLTIQRTQQEDSAVYLCASSLTSGDTDTQYFGPGTRLTVL.

CDR3 amino acids: CASSEWDSYNEQFF. CDR3 in DNA: TGTGCCAGCAGTGAATGGGACAGTTACAATGAGCAGTTCTTC. This chain joins TRBV2 and TRBJ2-1; 7 bases fit TRBD1. This CDR3 has 14 residues. Germline loops: CDR1 SNHLY, CDR2 FYNNEI. Losses at the gene ends were 2 bases for V and 4 bases for J; bases not matched to a gene: 2. Drawing the rest from reference TRBV2 and TRBJ2-1, the complete variable domain is EPEVTQTPSHQVTQMGQEVILRCVPISNHLYFYWYRQILGQKVEFLVSFYNNEISEKSEIFDDQFSVERPDGSNFTLKIRSTKLEDSAMYFCASSEWDSYNEQFFGPGTRLTVL.

V and J are TRBV5-4 and TRBJ2-7; no reliable D call. V was shortened by 0 bases and J by 1 base, with 8 bases between the two germline ends. The length of the CDR3 is 14 residues. The germline V gene encodes CDR1 SGHNT and CDR2 YYREEE (reference sequence). CDR3 residues: CASSLGIESYEQYF. DNA for the CDR3: TGTGCCAGCAGCTTGGGCATAGAGTCCTACGAGCAGTACTTC. The whole variable domain, filled in from reference TRBV5-4 and TRBJ2-7, reads ETGVTQSPTHLIKTRGQQVTLRCSSQSGHNTVSWYQQALGQGPQFIFQYYREEENGRGNFPPRFSGLQFPNYSSELNVNALELDDSALYLCASSLGIESYEQYFGPGTRLTVT.

The chain recombines TRBV6-1 with TRBJ2-7; unclear D gene. The CDR3 totals 12 residues. CDR1 and CDR2 (germline): MNHNS, SASEGT. V lost 9 bases and J 0 bases, leaving 9 bases between the germline ends. CDR3 coding DNA: TGTGCCAGTCATGACTCCTCCTACGAGCAGTACTTC. This sequence encodes CASHDSSYEQYF.

The V and J genes are TRBV6-5 and TRBJ1-6, with TRBD1 matching 7 bases. Germline V gene lookup returns CDR1 MNHEY and CDR2 SVGAGI. The CDR3 totals 16 residues. V shed 4 bases, J shed 8 bases, and the junction held 11 bases outside the gene matches. The CDR3 loop is CASSLPQITGDSPLHF. The CDR3, as DNA: TGTGCCAGCAGTTTGCCTCAAATTACAGGGGATTCACCCCTCCACTTT.

The CDR3 nucleotides read TGTGCCAGCAGCGGACGCTACTCCTACGAGCAGTACTTC. This translates into CASSGRYSYEQYF. V gene TRBV9 combines with J gene TRBJ2-5; D ambiguous. The DNA end is a closer match to TRBJ2-7, so the J assignment may be wrong. Germline CDR1 is SGDLS and CDR2 is YYNGEE. The CDR3 sequence is 13 residues long.

This clone has just one count. The chain links TRBV5-1 to TRBJ1-1; maybe TRBD1 (6 bases). The CDR3 is made up of 14 amino acids. Germline V gene sequence: CDR1 SGHRS, CDR2 YFSETQ. The V and J ends lost 3 bases and 5 bases respectively, with 14 bases between them. The DNA of the CDR3 is TGCGCCAGCAGCTGGAACAGGGAGGGGACTGAAGCTTTCTTT. It specifies CASSWNREGTEAFF. The whole variable domain, filled in from reference TRBV5-1 and TRBJ1-1, reads KAGVTQTPRYLIKTRGQQVTLSCSPISGHRSVSWYQQTPGQGLQFLFEYFSETQRNKGNFPGRFSGRQFSNSRSEMNVSTLELGDSALYLCASSWNREGTEAFFGQGTRLTVV.

The chain uses TRBV29-1 and TRBJ2-5, with D possibly being TRBD1 (5 bases). The CDR3 runs to 15 residues. Germline V lookup: CDR1 SQVTM, CDR2 ANQGSEA. V lost 0 bases, J lost 4 bases, and 15 bases lay in between. In DNA, the CDR3 is TGCAGCGTTGAAGACGCAGGGCCGTGGGGAGAGACCCAGTACTTC. It is translated as CSVEDAGPWGETQYF.

The chain employs TRBV19 and TRBJ1-5, with D tentatively TRBD1 (5 bases). There are 15 residues in the CDR3. Trimming cost V 4 bases and J 7 bases, with 17 bases left between them. Germline V CDR1 and CDR2: LNHDA, SQIVND (reference sequence). In DNA, the CDR3 is TGTGCCAGTAGTACCCCCGTAAACCGGGGGCAGCCCCAGCATTTT. It translates to CASSTPVNRGQPQHF.

The chain couples TRBV5-1 to TRBJ2-5; D gene unclear. The germline V gene has CDR1 SGHRS and CDR2 YFSETQ. V gave up 0 bases and J gave up 3 bases, with 0 bases separating them. The CDR3 is made up of 11 amino acids. The CDR3 loop reads CASSLEETQYF. The CDR3 DNA sequence: TGCGCCAGCAGCTTGGAAGAGACCCAGTACTTC.

The J gene is TRBJ2-3, the V gene TRBV4-1, with D perhaps matching TRBD2 (6 bases). Trimming left V 0 bases short and J 2 bases short, with 9 bases between. From germline, CDR1 is MGHRA and CDR2 YSYEKL. The CDR3 sequence is 15 residues long. DNA for the CDR3: TGCGCCAGCAGCCAAGATCCGGGGGACACAGATACGCAGTATTTT. Translated, it gives CASSQDPGDTDTQYF.

This clone was found a few times. This rearrangement joins TRBV19 to TRBJ2-7; D might be TRBD1 or TRBD2, each matching 5 bases. V gave up 3 bases and J gave up 0 bases, with 12 bases separating them. Germline values: CDR1 LNHDA, CDR2 SQIVND (reference sequence). This CDR3 comprises 15 residues. The CDR3: CASSMGDGGSYEQYF. The CDR3 bases are TGTGCCAGTAGTATGGGGGATGGTGGCTCCTACGAGCAGTACTTC.